The 19 T cell receptor beta chains below all came from one sample that was sequenced in a study of blood T cell repertoires in COVID-19. Sequenced by immunoSEQ multiplex PCR; TCRdb stores in-frame clones only, minus some. This table holds 110,000 or so clones, about 80% found once. Sequenced material: peripheral blood. The receptors stem from a woman aged 70-85 years with acute or convalescent COVID-19.

This clone has only one observation. This sequence joins TRBV7-9 and TRBJ1-1; D remains ambiguous. This CDR3 has 14 amino acids. Trimming cost V 1 base and J 5 bases, with 11 bases left between them. Germline V gene sequence: CDR1 SEHNR, CDR2 FQNEAQ (reference sequence). The CDR3: CASSLGPRGTEAFF. The CDR3 DNA sequence: TGTGCCAGCAGCTTAGGGCCTCGGGGTACTGAAGCTTTCTTT.

The chain links TRBV19 to TRBJ2-2; 8 bases match TRBD2. The junction had 0 bases not matched to a gene; V was cut back by 2 bases and J by 1 base. Per germline, CDR1 LNHDA and CDR2 SQIVND (reference sequence). The CDR3 is 15 residues long. The CDR3 here is CASSILAGNTGELFF. CDR3 DNA sequence: TGTGCCAGTAGTATACTAGCGGGGAACACCGGGGAGCTGTTTTTT.

The sample holds one count of this clone. The chain carries TRBV7-2 and TRBJ1-5, with D possibly TRBD1 on 5 matching bases. V was shortened by 1 base and J by 3 bases, with 10 bases between the two germline ends. The CDR3 spans 15 residues. Germline CDR1 and CDR2: SGHTA and FQGNSA. The CDR3 region has the DNA TGTGCCAGCAGCTTAGACCAGGGTGCCAATCAGCCCCAGCATTTT. Translating it yields CASSLDQGANQPQHF.

The rearrangement uses TRBV10-2 and TRBJ1-5, with 8 bases identical to TRBD1. V dropped 11 bases and J dropped 5; count of bases not matched to a gene: 8. Germline assignment: CDR1 WSHSY and CDR2 SAAADI. There are 13 residues in the CDR3. The CDR3 DNA follows: TGCGCCGGGTCGGACAGGGCTGATCAGCCCCAGCATTTT. Translating gives CAGSDRADQPQHF.

CDR3: CASRTGDGYTF. The CDR3 DNA follows: TGTGCCAGTAGGACAGGGGATGGCTACACCTTC. This chain joins TRBV19 and TRBJ1-2; 8 positions agree with TRBD1. This CDR3 region has 11 residues. J gave up 6 bases and V 6 bases, and 0 bases lay outside the gene matches. Per germline, CDR1 LNHDA and CDR2 SQIVND (reference sequence).

This clone was counted at least ten times. The J gene is TRBJ2-7, the V gene TRBV29-1, with D unresolved. Between the trimmed V and J ends, which lost 2 bases and 1 base, there was a span of 15 bases. Germline V gene data show CDR1 as SQVTM and CDR2 as ANQGSEA. The CDR3 covers 15 residues. The CDR3 sequence is CSVELYASGSYEQYF. The CDR3 coding sequence is TGCAGCGTTGAACTTTACGCGTCCGGGTCCTACGAGCAGTACTTC.

J is TRBJ1-2 and V is TRBV7-2, with a tentative D call TRBD1 (6 bases). This CDR3 has 15 residues. In germline, CDR1 is SGHTA, CDR2 FQGNSA. V dropped 5 bases and J dropped 5 bases, with 18 bases sitting between them. The DNA for the CDR3 is TGTGCCAGCAGCCAGACGGGGGGCGCGAGATATGGCTACACCTTC. The encoded protein is CASSQTGGARYGYTF.

V usage is TRBV21-1 and J usage is TRBJ2-3; the table's D call TRBD1 went unverified against the DNA. TRBV21-1 is a known pseudogene. The CDR3 length is 19 residues. CDR3 in amino acids: CASGPKGVPDRVDTDTQYF. Here the CDR3 DNA reads TGTGCCAGCGGTCCAAAAGGGGTCCCGGACAGGGTCGACACAGATACGCAGTATTTT.

This clone was picked up many times. The V gene is TRBV11-2, the J gene TRBJ1-2, with D hard to call. Germline V gene sequence: CDR1 SGHAT, CDR2 FQNNGV. V shed 5 bases and J shed 4 bases, with 11 bases lying between them. CDR3 size: 13 residues. CDR3 nucleotides: TGTGCCAGCAGCCCGGCCGGCGGCTATGGCTACACCTTC. Amino acids: CASSPAGGYGYTF. Full variable domain (missing parts from reference TRBV11-2 and TRBJ1-2): EAGVAQSPRYKIIEKRQSVAFWCNPISGHATLYWYQQILGQGPKLLIQFQNNGVVDDSQLPKDRFSAERLKGVDSTLKIQPAKLEDSAVYLCASSPAGGYGYTFGSGTRLTVV.

This clone was observed a handful of times. The chain combines TRBV3-1 (or the pseudogene TRBV3-2) with TRBJ2-3; perhaps TRBD1 as D (6 bases). The CDR3 is made up of 16 amino acids. Germline loops: CDR1 LGHDT, CDR2 YNNKEL (reference sequence). The V and J ends lost 2 bases and 3 bases respectively, with 15 bases between them. The CDR3: CASSQYQGRGTDTQYF. The CDR3 bases are TGTGCCAGCAGCCAATATCAGGGGCGAGGTACAGATACGCAGTATTTT.

V is TRBV6-1 and J is TRBJ1-2; 7 bases are a match to TRBD1. Trimming cost V 7 bases and J 2 bases; bases outside gene matches: 7. Germline V gene sequence: CDR1 MNHNS, CDR2 SASEGT. The CDR3 loop spans 14 amino acids. The CDR3 loop is CASTYGDRNYGYTF. CDR3 coding DNA: TGTGCCAGCACCTACGGGGACAGAAACTATGGCTACACCTTC.

The V gene is TRBV5-1, the J gene TRBJ2-2; weak D call: TRBD2 (6 bases). CDR1 is SGHRS and CDR2 is YFSETQ in the germline V gene. There are 15 residues in the CDR3. V was pared by 6 bases and J by 0 bases, with 12 bases between. The CDR3: CASTSREANTGELFF. The CDR3 DNA sequence: TGCGCCAGCACCTCCAGGGAGGCGAACACCGGGGAGCTGTTTTTT.

The count of this clone is one. J is TRBJ1-2 and V is TRBV2; no clear D gene. Germline V lookup: CDR1 SNHLY, CDR2 FYNNEI. This CDR3 has 13 residues. Trimming took 3 bases from V and 1 from J, leaving 6 bases between them. In DNA, the CDR3 is TGTGCCAGCAGTGATACAGATAACTATGGCTACACCTTC. Translated, it gives CASSDTDNYGYTF.

The chain carries TRBV23-1 and TRBJ1-2; D uncertain. TRBV23-1 is an ORF; its function is uncertain. The length of the CDR3 is 9 residues. Trimming took 8 bases from V and 8 from J, leaving 6 bases between them. CDR3 sequence (DNA): TGCGCCAGCCCTCGGGGCTACACCTTC. It codes for CASPRGYTF.

This clone was seen a handful of times. The CDR3, as DNA: TGTGCCAGCAGCGCCCGGGACAGGGGAAGACAGCCCCAGCATTTT. Encoded protein: CASSARDRGRQPQHF. J is TRBJ1-5 and V is TRBV2, with 10 bases aligning to TRBD1. The V and J ends lost 6 bases and 7 bases, in that order; junction bases with no gene match: 9. CDR1 is SNHLY, CDR2 FYNNEI, per germline. This CDR3 has 15 amino acids. Complete variable domain (other parts from reference TRBV2 and TRBJ1-5): EPEVTQTPSHQVTQMGQEVILRCVPISNHLYFYWYRQILGQKVEFLVSFYNNEISEKSEIFDDQFSVERPDGSNFTLKIRSTKLEDSAMYFCASSARDRGRQPQHFGDGTRLSIL.

The V and J genes are TRBV10-3 and TRBJ2-5; 10 bases line up with TRBD1. The CDR3 totals 12 residues. CDR1 is ENHRY, CDR2 SYGVKD, per germline. The J segment lost 3 bases and the V segment lost 10 bases, leaving 2 bases of the junction unmatched. The CDR3, as DNA: TGTGCCACCGGGACAGGGGAAGAGACCCAGTACTTC. Protein sequence: CATGTGEETQYF.

The chain joins TRBV18 to TRBJ2-7; 11 bases map to TRBD1. V shed 2 bases, J shed 3 bases, and the junction held 0 bases outside the gene matches. CDR1 is KGHSH, CDR2 LQKENI, per germline. The CDR3 spans 14 residues. CDR3 nucleotides: TGTGCCAGCTCACCAGGGACAGGGGGCTACGAGCAGTACTTC. Translation gives CASSPGTGGYEQYF.

The gene calls are TRBV13 and TRBJ2-6; a weak D match, TRBD1 (6 bases). Trimming removed 2 bases from V and 0 bases from J, with 17 bases in between. This CDR3 region has 19 residues. Germline V gene sequence: CDR1 PRHDT, CDR2 FYEKMQ (reference sequence). The CDR3 DNA sequence: TGTGCCAGCAGCTTAAGGCGTTTACAGGGAGCCTCTGGGGCCAACGTCCTGACTTTC. The encoded protein is CASSLRRLQGASGANVLTF.

This chain uses TRBV11-2 with TRBJ1-4; maybe TRBD1 (5 bases). The V gene lost 1 base and the J gene lost 7 bases, with 10 bases spanning the gap. The CDR3 runs to 14 residues. Germline V gives CDR1 SGHAT, CDR2 FQNNGV. The CDR3 DNA reads TGTGCCAGCAGCTTAGTGGGGGGTGGTGAAAAACTGTTTTTT. Translated, it gives CASSLVGGGEKLFF.